These 7 T cell receptor beta chains originate from one sample sequenced in a study of blood T cell repertoires in COVID-19. Here immunoSEQ multiplex PCR was the method, and the copy in TCRdb shows in-frame clones only, minus some. The sample has approximately 220,000 clones; under 90% are singletons. The sequenced material came from PBMCs or T cells enriched from blood (not recorded which). These receptors were collected from a woman in her twenties or thirties with acute COVID-19.

This clone occurred once. The chain joins TRBV2 to TRBJ1-2; 9 bases align to TRBD1. J gave up 3 bases and V 5 bases, and 4 bases lay outside the gene matches. Germline CDR1 and CDR2: SNHLY and FYNNEI. The CDR3 runs 14 residues. In DNA form, the CDR3 reads TGTGCCAGCAGTTCGGGACAGGGCGACTATGGCTACACCTTC. This encodes CASSSGQGDYGYTF.

This clone showed up just a few times. The V gene is TRBV21-1, the J gene TRBJ1-2. TRBV21-1 is classified as a pseudogene. The CDR3 length is 15 residues. DNA for the CDR3: TGTGCCAGCAGCAATGACCTAGTTGAGGGCTATGGCTACACCTTC. It yields the protein CASSNDLVEGYGYTF.

V is TRBV28 and J is TRBJ1-3; the match to TRBD1 covers 8 bases. Germline values: CDR1 MDHEN, CDR2 SYDVKM. The V segment lost 5 bases and the J segment 3 bases; nucleotides outside the gene matches: 3. CDR3 length: 14 residues. In DNA, the CDR3 is TGTGCCAGCAGTCCTGGGACAGGTGGAAACACCATATATTTT. Protein sequence: CASSPGTGGNTIYF. The full variable domain, rest sourced from reference TRBV28 and TRBJ1-3, is DVKVTQSSRYLVKRTGEKVFLECVQDMDHENMFWYRQDPGLGLRLIYFSYDVKMKEKGDIPEGYSVSREKKERFSLILESASTNQTSMYLCASSPGTGGNTIYFGEGSWLTVV.

This clone was picked up a small number of times. The chain joins TRBV18 to TRBJ2-1; 11 bases align to TRBD1. This CDR3 region has 15 residues. The germline V gene has CDR1 KGHSH and CDR2 LQKENI. The J segment lost 9 bases and the V segment lost 5 bases, leaving 9 bases of the junction unmatched. Here the CDR3 reads CASSYRDRGTGEQFF. CDR3 nucleotides: TGTGCCAGCTCATACCGGGACAGGGGGACAGGTGAGCAGTTCTTC.

V and J are TRBV7-9 and TRBJ1-4, with 9 positions matching TRBD1. The CDR3 is 18 amino acids. V shed 6 bases, J shed 0 bases, and the junction held 11 bases outside the gene matches. The germline V gene has CDR1 SEHNR and CDR2 FQNEAQ (reference sequence). The CDR3, as DNA: TGTGCCAGCAGTCCAGGGGGGACAGGGTACCCAACTAATGAAAAACTGTTTTTT. Translating it yields CASSPGGTGYPTNEKLFF.

This clone has just one count. V gene TRBV19 combines with J gene TRBJ1-5; D uncertain. The germline V and J ends were trimmed by 3 bases and 0 bases, with 6 bases remaining between them. Germline CDR1 LNHDA, CDR2 SQIVND (reference sequence). The CDR3 loop spans 14 amino acids. As DNA, the CDR3 is TGTGCCAGTAGTATCGCGGATAGCAATCAGCCCCAGCATTTT. It encodes CASSIADSNQPQHF.

V gene TRBV5-1 combines with J gene TRBJ2-7; a weak D match, TRBD1 (6 bases). Trimming took off 0 bases at V and 3 bases at J, with 10 bases between the two ends. In germline, CDR1 is SGHRS, CDR2 YFSETQ. The CDR3 contains 14 residues. The CDR3 DNA sequence: TGCGCCAGCAGCTTGGAAGGACAGATCTACGAGCAGTACTTC. Translation gives CASSLEGQIYEQYF.